A selection of T cell receptor beta chains follows, all from one sample in a study of cytomegalovirus exposure and HLA in healthy donors. Measured with immunoSEQ multiplex PCR; TCRdb has only the in-frame clones, and not every one. Of about 120,000 clones in the sample, about 70% were seen once. Sequencing was carried out using PBMCs. Every receptor here comes from a woman aged 40 to 49 in good health and CMV-seropositive. Each CDR3 is given with its conserved first and last residue. D genes are given only for firm matches. The listing skips clone size in some rows; elsewhere it reads once, few, many or a size class.

D: NA; J: TRBJ1-2; V: TRBV2; size: NA; length: 12; CDR3: CASIRGLLGYTF; DNA: TGTGCCAGCATTCGAGGGCTCCTTGGCTACACCTTC
D: NA; J: TRBJ1-4; V: TRBV25-1; size: NA; length: 13; CDR3: CASRQTGSEKLFF; DNA: TGTGCCAGCAGGCAGACAGGATCTGAAAAACTGTTTTTT
D: TRBD1; J: TRBJ1-2; V: TRBV6-5; size: NA; length: 14; CDR3: CASSSQQGYYGYTF; DNA: TGTGCCAGCAGTTCGCAACAGGGGTACTATGGCTACACCTTC
D: NA; J: TRBJ1-1; V: TRBV4-1; size: few; length: 13; CDR3: CASSHRGNTEAFF; DNA: TGCGCCAGCAGCCATCGGGGAAACACTGAAGCTTTCTTT
D: NA; J: TRBJ1-1; V: TRBV23-1; size: few; length: 15; CDR3: CASSQRRQGNTEAFF; DNA: TGCGCCAGCAGTCAGAGAAGGCAGGGGAACACTGAAGCTTTCTTT
D: NA; J: TRBJ2-5; V: TRBV5-1; size: few; length: 12; CDR3: CASSLQGETQYF; DNA: TGCGCCAGCAGCTTGCAGGGGGAGACCCAGTACTTC
D: NA; J: TRBJ2-5; V: TRBV25-1; size: once; length: 15; CDR3: CASSEGGGGGETQYF; DNA: TGTGCCAGCAGTGAAGGCGGTGGGGGAGGTGAGACCCAGTACTTC
D: TRBD1; J: TRBJ1-2; V: TRBV16; size: NA; length: 15; CDR3: CASSQPLGQGYGYTF; DNA: TGTGCCAGCAGCCAGCCGTTGGGACAGGGCTATGGCTACACCTTC
D: NA; J: TRBJ2-6; V: TRBV2; size: many; length: 12; CDR3: CASRGGANVLTF; DNA: TGTGCCAGCAGGGGCGGGGCCAACGTCCTGACTTTC
D: NA; J: TRBJ2-5; V: TRBV7-9; size: few; length: 12; CDR3: CASSLSEGTQYF; DNA: TGTGCCAGCAGCCTCTCCGAGGGGACCCAGTACTTC
D: TRBD1; J: TRBJ2-2; V: TRBV19; size: NA; length: 15; CDR3: CASTPRQGYTGELFF; DNA: TGTGCCAGTACCCCTAGACAGGGCTACACCGGGGAGCTGTTTTTT
D: TRBD1; J: TRBJ2-6; V: TRBV30; size: NA; length: 15; CDR3: CAWRRQGGGANVLTF; DNA: TGTGCCTGGAGGCGACAGGGCGGGGGGGCCAACGTCCTGACTTTC
D: NA; J: TRBJ1-1; V: TRBV29-1; size: NA; length: 14; CDR3: CSVERGSGRTEAFF; DNA: TGCAGCGTTGAAAGAGGGTCAGGCCGCACTGAAGCTTTCTTT
D: NA; J: TRBJ1-1; V: TRBV2; size: NA; length: 11; CDR3: CATAKRAEAFF; DNA: TGTGCCACCGCCAAGCGAGCTGAAGCTTTCTTT
D: TRBD1; J: TRBJ2-7; V: TRBV9; size: NA; length: 14; CDR3: CASSVTGTAYEQYF; DNA: TGTGCCAGCAGCGTAACGGGGACAGCCTACGAGCAGTACTTC
D: TRBD1; J: TRBJ1-2; V: TRBV5-1; size: NA; length: 17; CDR3: CASSPATGLGKNYGYTF; DNA: TGCGCCAGCAGCCCAGCGACAGGGCTTGGAAAAAACTATGGCTACACCTTC
D: NA; J: TRBJ1-2; V: TRBV5-6; size: NA; length: 14; CDR3: CASSWFSREGGYTF; DNA: TGTGCCAGCAGCTGGTTTTCCAGGGAGGGCGGCTACACCTTC
D: TRBD1; J: TRBJ1-3; V: TRBV10-2; size: NA; length: 14; CDR3: CASSPGTAGNTIYF; DNA: TGCGCCAGCAGCCCAGGGACAGCTGGAAACACCATATATTTT
D: NA; J: TRBJ1-2; V: TRBV28; size: NA; length: 13; CDR3: CASSLRPGDGYTF; DNA: TGTGCCAGCAGTTTAAGGCCAGGCGATGGCTACACCTTC
D: NA; J: TRBJ1-5; V: TRBV30; size: NA; length: 13; CDR3: CAWSEQPNQPQHF; DNA: TGTGCCTGGAGTGAACAGCCCAATCAGCCCCAGCATTTT
D: NA; J: TRBJ1-6; V: TRBV27; size: NA; length: 15; CDR3: CASSLSGPHNSPLHF; DNA: TGTGCCAGCAGTTTATCTGGGCCTCATAATTCACCCCTCCACTTT